This T cell receptor beta chain appears in the sequencing data of a study of control samples from healthy donors and cancer patients (dated by TCRdb to 2019 to 2021). This clone was counted a single time. Its antigen is currently not known. Base qualities are missing; no much larger clone stands one base away. Library prep was done by the immunoSEQ multiplex PCR assay. This immuneACCESS table, as held by TCRdb, lists in-frame sequences with V and J called but not all clones. Of the missing ones, under half trace to an unresolved V gene in checked studies; the others have no known cause. The sample profile shows 110,000 to 150,000 clones; 85% to 95% of them were found once. The top ten clonotypes cover approximately 15% of the sample. The CDR3 runs 15 residues from the cysteine to the phenylalanine. This entry keeps only the CDR3 DNA: 45 bases, framed from base 1. The V and J ends are trimmed by 2 bases and 0 bases, leaving 10 bases between them. Via the germline V gene, CDR1 is MNHEY and CDR2 SVGAGI.

What was sequenced was PBMCs. This sequence was found in a man in his sixties with colorectal cancer. The chain is encoded by TRBV6-5 joined to TRBJ1-1; no D gene call is confident. The nucleotide sequence is TGTGCCAGCAGTTACAATAAATATATGAACACTGAAGCTTTCTTT. It is translated as CASSYNKYMNTEAFF.